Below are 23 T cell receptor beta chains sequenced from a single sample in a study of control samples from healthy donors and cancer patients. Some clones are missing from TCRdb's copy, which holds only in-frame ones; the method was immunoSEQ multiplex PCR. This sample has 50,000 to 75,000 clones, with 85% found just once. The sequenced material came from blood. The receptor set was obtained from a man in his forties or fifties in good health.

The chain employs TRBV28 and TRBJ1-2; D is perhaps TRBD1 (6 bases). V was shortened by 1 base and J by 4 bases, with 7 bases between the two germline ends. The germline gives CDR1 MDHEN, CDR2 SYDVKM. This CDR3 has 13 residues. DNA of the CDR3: TGTGCCAGCAGTTTATCAGGGGCCTATGGCTACACCTTC. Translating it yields CASSLSGAYGYTF.

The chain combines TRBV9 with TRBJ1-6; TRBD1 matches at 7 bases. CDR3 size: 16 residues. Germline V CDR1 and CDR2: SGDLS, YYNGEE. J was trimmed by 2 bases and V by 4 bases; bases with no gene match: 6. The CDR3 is CASSRTGQPYNSPLHF. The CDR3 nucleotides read TGTGCCAGCAGCAGGACAGGTCAGCCCTATAATTCACCCCTCCACTTT.

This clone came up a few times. CDR3 sequence: CASSEAGLAGFYEQYF. The DNA of the CDR3 is TGTGCCAGCAGCGAAGCAGGACTAGCGGGCTTCTACGAGCAGTACTTC. The V and J genes are TRBV3-1 (or the pseudogene TRBV3-2) and TRBJ2-7, with 11 bases fitting TRBD2. V shed 5 bases, J shed 3 bases, and the junction held 9 bases outside the gene matches. Per the germline V gene, CDR1 is LGHDT and CDR2 is YNNKEL (reference sequence). The CDR3 consists of 16 residues.

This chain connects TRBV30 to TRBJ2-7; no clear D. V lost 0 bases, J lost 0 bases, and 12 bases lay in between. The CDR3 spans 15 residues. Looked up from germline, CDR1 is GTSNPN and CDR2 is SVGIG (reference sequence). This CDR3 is CAWSVLHLRSYEQYF. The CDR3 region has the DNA TGTGCCTGGAGTGTACTCCACCTTCGCTCCTACGAGCAGTACTTC.

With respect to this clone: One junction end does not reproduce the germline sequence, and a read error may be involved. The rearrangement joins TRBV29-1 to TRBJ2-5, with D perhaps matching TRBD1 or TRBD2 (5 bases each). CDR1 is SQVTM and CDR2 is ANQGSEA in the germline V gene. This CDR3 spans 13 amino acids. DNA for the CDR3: TGCAGCGTTGAAGAGGGGGATGGAGAGCCCCAGTACTTC. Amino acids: CSVEEGDGEPQYF.

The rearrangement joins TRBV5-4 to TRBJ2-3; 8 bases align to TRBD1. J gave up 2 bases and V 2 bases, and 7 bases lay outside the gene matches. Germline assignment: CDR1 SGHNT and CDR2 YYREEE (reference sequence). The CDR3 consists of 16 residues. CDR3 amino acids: CASSFALTGVTDTQYF. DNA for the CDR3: TGTGCCAGCAGCTTTGCCCTGACAGGGGTCACAGATACGCAGTATTTT.

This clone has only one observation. CDR3 in amino acids: CSVELAGGPRGTGELFF. The CDR3 DNA sequence: TGCAGCGTTGAACTAGCGGGAGGGCCTCGTGGCACCGGGGAGCTGTTTTTT. This rearrangement joins TRBV29-1 to TRBJ2-2; the match to TRBD2 covers 12 bases. The germline V gene has CDR1 SQVTM and CDR2 ANQGSEA. Trimming cost V 2 bases and J 4 bases; bases outside gene matches: 8. This CDR3 is built from 17 residues.

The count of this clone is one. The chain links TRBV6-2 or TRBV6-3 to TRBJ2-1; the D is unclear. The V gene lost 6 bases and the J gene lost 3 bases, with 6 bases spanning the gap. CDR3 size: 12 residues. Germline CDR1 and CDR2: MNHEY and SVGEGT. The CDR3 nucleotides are TGTGCCAGCAGCCCTTTCTACAATGAGCAGTTCTTC. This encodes CASSPFYNEQFF.

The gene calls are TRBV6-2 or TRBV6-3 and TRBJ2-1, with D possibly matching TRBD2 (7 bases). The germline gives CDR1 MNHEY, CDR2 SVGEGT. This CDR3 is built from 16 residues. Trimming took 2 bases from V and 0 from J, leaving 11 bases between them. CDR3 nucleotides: TGTGCCAGCAGTTACAGGGGGGGCATCTCCTACAATGAGCAGTTCTTC. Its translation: CASSYRGGISYNEQFF.

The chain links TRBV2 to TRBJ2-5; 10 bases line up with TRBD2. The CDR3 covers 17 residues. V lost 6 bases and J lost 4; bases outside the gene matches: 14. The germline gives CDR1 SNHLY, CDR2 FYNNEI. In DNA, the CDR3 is TGTGCCAGCAGACCAGGGGGGAGCGGGAGGGAAGGAGAGACCCAGTACTTC. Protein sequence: CASRPGGSGREGETQYF. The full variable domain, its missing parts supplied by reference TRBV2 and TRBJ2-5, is EPEVTQTPSHQVTQMGQEVILRCVPISNHLYFYWYRQILGQKVEFLVSFYNNEISEKSEIFDDQFSVERPDGSNFTLKIRSTKLEDSAMYFCASRPGGSGREGETQYFGPGTRLLVL.

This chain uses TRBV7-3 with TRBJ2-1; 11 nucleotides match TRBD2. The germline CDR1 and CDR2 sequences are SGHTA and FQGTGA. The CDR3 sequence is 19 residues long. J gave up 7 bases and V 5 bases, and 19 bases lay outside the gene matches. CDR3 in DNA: TGTGCCAGCAGCCCCTCGTTGGGAGTAGCGGGAGGGCCTAGTAATGAGCAGTTCTTC. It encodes CASSPSLGVAGGPSNEQFF.

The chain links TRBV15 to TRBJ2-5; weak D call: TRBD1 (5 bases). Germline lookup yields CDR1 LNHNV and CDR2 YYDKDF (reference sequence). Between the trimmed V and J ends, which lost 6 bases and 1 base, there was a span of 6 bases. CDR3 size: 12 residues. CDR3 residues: CATRGLQETQYF. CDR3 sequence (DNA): TGTGCCACCAGGGGGCTCCAAGAGACCCAGTACTTC.

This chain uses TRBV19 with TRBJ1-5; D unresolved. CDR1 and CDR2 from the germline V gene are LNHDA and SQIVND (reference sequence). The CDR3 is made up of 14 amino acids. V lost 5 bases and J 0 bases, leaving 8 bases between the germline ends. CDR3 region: CASSYTDSNQPQHF. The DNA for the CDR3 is TGTGCCAGTAGTTACACGGATAGCAATCAGCCCCAGCATTTT.

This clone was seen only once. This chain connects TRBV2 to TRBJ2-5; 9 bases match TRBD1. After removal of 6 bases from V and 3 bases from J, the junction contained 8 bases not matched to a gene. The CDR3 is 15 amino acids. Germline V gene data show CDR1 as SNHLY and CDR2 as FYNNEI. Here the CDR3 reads CASRYLRTGEETQYF. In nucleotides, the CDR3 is TGTGCCAGCAGATACCTTAGGACAGGGGAAGAGACCCAGTACTTC.

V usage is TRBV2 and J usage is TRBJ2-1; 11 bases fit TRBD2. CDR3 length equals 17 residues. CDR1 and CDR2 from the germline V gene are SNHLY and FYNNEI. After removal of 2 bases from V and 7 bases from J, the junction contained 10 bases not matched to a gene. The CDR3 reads CASSEFRASGGWNEQFF. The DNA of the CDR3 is TGTGCCAGCAGTGAATTTAGGGCTAGCGGGGGGTGGAATGAGCAGTTCTTC.

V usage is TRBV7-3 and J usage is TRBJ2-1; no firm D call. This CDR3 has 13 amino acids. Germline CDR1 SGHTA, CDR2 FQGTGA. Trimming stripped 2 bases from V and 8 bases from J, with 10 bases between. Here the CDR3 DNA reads TGTGCCAGCAGCTTAGAGTCCGGTTATGAGCAGTTCTTC. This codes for CASSLESGYEQFF.

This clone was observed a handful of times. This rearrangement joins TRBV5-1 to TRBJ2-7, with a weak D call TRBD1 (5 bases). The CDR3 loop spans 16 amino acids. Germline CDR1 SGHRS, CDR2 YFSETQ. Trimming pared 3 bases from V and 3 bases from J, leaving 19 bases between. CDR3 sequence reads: CASSSDAGAVHYEQYF. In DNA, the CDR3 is TGCGCCAGCAGCTCGGACGCTGGGGCGGTCCACTACGAGCAGTACTTC.

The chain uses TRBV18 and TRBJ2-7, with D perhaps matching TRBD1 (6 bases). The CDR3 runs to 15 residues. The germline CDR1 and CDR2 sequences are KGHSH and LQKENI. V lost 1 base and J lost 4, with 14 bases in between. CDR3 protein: CASSPREGGAYEQYF. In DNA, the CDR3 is TGTGCCAGCTCACCACGAGAAGGGGGAGCATACGAGCAGTACTTC. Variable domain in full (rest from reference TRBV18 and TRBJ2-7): NAGVMQNPRHLVRRRGQEARLRCSPMKGHSHVYWYRQLPEEGLKFMVYLQKENIIDESGMPKERFSAEFPKEGPSILRIQQVVRGDSAAYFCASSPREGGAYEQYFGPGTRLTVT.

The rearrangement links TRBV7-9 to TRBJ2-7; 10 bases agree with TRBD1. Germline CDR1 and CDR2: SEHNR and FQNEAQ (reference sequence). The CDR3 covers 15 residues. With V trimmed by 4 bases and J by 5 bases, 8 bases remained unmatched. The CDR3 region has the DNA TGTGCCAGCAGCTCCCCGGGACAGGGGTTCCACGAGCAGTACTTC. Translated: CASSSPGQGFHEQYF.

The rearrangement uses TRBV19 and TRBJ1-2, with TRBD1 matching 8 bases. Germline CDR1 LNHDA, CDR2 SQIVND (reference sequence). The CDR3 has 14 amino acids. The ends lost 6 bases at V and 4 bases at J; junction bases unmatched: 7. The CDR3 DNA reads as TGTGCCAGTAGAGGAACGGGACAGGCCTATGGCTACACCTTC. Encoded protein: CASRGTGQAYGYTF.

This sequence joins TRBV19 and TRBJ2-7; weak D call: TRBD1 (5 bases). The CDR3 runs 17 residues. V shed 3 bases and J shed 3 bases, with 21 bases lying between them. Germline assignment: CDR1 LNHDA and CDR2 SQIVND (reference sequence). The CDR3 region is CASSISDIRGLVYEQYF. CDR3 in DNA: TGTGCCAGTAGTATCTCGGACATCAGAGGTTTAGTCTACGAGCAGTACTTC.

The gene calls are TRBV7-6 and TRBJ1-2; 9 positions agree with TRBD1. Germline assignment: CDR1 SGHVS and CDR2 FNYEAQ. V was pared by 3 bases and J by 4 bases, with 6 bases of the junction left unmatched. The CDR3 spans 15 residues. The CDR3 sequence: CASSLTLQGAYGYTF. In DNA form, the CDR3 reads TGTGCCAGCAGCTTGACGCTACAGGGGGCCTATGGCTACACCTTC. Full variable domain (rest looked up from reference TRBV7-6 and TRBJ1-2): GAGVSQSPRYKVTKRGQDVALRCDPISGHVSLYWYRQALGQGPEFLTYFNYEAQQDKSGLPNDRFSAERPEGSISTLTIQRTEQRDSAMYRCASSLTLQGAYGYTFGSGTRLTVV.

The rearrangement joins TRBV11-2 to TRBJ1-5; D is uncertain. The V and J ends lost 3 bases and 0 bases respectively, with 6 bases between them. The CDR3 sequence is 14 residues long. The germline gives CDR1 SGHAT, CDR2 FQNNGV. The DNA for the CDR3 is TGTGCCAGCAGCTTCGTTGGTAGCAATCAGCCCCAGCATTTT. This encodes CASSFVGSNQPQHF.